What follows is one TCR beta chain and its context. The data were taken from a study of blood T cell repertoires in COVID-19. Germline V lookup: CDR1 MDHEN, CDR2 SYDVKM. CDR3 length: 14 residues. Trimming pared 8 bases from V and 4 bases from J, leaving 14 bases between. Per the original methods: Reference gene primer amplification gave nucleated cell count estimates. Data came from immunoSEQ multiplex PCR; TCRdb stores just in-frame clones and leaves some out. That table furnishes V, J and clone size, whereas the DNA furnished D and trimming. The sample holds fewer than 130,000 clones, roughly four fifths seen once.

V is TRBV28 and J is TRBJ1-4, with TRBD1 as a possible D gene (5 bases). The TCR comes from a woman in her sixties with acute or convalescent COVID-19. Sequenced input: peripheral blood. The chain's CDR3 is CASRSGGGNEKLFF. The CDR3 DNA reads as TGTGCCAGCCGATCTGGGGGAGGTAATGAAAAACTGTTTTTT.